This T cell receptor delta chain was profiled in a study of gamma-delta chains in newborns, infants, children. In the study overall: Polyclonal expansion of innate γδ T cells after birth follows microbial exposure.

TCRdb used CATT to re-call clones from the reads. The sample comprises 14,000 to 15,000 delta-chain clones, 7.3% of which are singletons, and around 24% rests with the top ten. This clone came up a few times. The trim removed 1 base at V and 0 bases at J, leaving 5 bases unmatched. This CDR3 has 18 residues. The germline CDR1 and CDR2 sequences are GEAIGNYY and EKD. The TCR originated in a child who was a newborn, infant or young child, either healthy, febrile or measles-vaccinated (not recorded which). The sample consisted of blood. V and J are TRDV2 and TRDJ3, with 7 bases matching TRDD3. CDR3 in DNA: TGTGCCTGTGACACGCTGGGGGTTTTCTCCTGGGACACCCGACAGATGTTTTTC. Translated: CACDTLGVFSWDTRQMFF.